The 32 T cell receptor beta chains below come from one sample, sequenced in a study of blood T cell repertoires in COVID-19. This table comes from immunoSEQ multiplex PCR, and its TCRdb copy is limited to in-frame clones, with some not included. The data hold under 70,000 clones, with roughly 77% observed a single time. Source material: peripheral blood. The receptors derive from a human donor in a cohort sampled during active COVID-19.

The rearrangement uses TRBV7-9 and TRBJ2-5; D unclear. Germline V gene sequence: CDR1 SEHNR, CDR2 FQNEAQ (reference sequence). The CDR3 extends over 14 amino acids. Between the trimmed V and J ends, which lost 6 bases and 5 bases, there was a span of 16 bases. The CDR3 DNA follows: TGTGCCAGCAGACCCGACCTGCCGAGGGAGACCCAGTACTTC. Its translation: CASRPDLPRETQYF.

This chain connects TRBV2 to TRBJ2-1; 10 bases line up with TRBD1. J gave up 2 bases and V 6 bases, and 7 bases lay outside the gene matches. CDR1 and CDR2 from the germline V gene are SNHLY and FYNNEI. The CDR3 has 16 amino acids. The CDR3 protein is CASRGTGAKAYNEQFF. In DNA form, the CDR3 reads TGTGCCAGCAGGGGGACAGGGGCGAAAGCCTACAATGAGCAGTTCTTC.

The chain couples TRBV7-2 to TRBJ2-7; 7 bases line up with TRBD1. Looked up from germline, CDR1 is SGHTA and CDR2 is FQGNSA. The CDR3 sequence is 15 residues long. V shed 1 base, J shed 4 bases, and the junction held 7 bases outside the gene matches. The CDR3 protein is CASSLEGAVSYEQYF. In DNA form, the CDR3 reads TGTGCCAGCAGCTTAGAGGGGGCGGTATCGTACGAGCAGTACTTC.

V is TRBV19 and J is TRBJ2-1, with D tentatively TRBD1 (5 bases). V lost 1 base to trimming and J lost 0 bases, with 13 bases between them. Germline V gives CDR1 LNHDA, CDR2 SQIVND (reference sequence). CDR3 length equals 17 residues. The CDR3 is CASSIGGVADSYNEQFF. CDR3 DNA sequence: TGTGCCAGTAGTATAGGGGGCGTTGCGGACTCCTACAATGAGCAGTTCTTC.

The chain recombines TRBV9 with TRBJ1-5; the D is unclear. Germline V gene sequence: CDR1 SGDLS, CDR2 YYNGEE. CDR3 length: 13 amino acids. V was cut by 0 bases and J by 4 bases, with 5 bases left in between. The CDR3 DNA is TGTGCCAGCAGCGTAGCCCCAAATCAGCCCCAGCATTTT. Its protein product is CASSVAPNQPQHF.

The V call is TRBV7-9, the J call TRBJ2-5, with 9 positions matching TRBD2. The CDR3 runs to 15 residues. Germline-derived CDR1 and CDR2 are SEHNR and FQNEAQ (reference sequence). V shed 2 bases and J 5 bases; nucleotides not matched to a gene: 6. This chain's CDR3 is CASSLRAGGPETQYF. The CDR3 region has the DNA TGTGCCAGCAGCTTACGTGCGGGAGGGCCTGAGACCCAGTACTTC. The entire variable domain, with the rest obtained from reference TRBV7-9 and TRBJ2-5, is as follows: DTGVSQNPRHKITKRGQNVTFRCDPISEHNRLYWYRQTLGQGPEFLTYFQNEAQLEKSRLLSDRFSAERPKGSFSTLEIQRTEQGDSAMYLCASSLRAGGPETQYFGPGTRLLVL.

The rearrangement uses TRBV7-9 and TRBJ1-1; TRBD1 matches at 8 bases. This CDR3 has 15 residues. The germline V gene has CDR1 SEHNR and CDR2 FQNEAQ (reference sequence). Trimming removed 5 bases from V and 5 bases from J; junction bases left unmatched: 10. In nucleotides, the CDR3 is TGTGCCAGCAGCACCGAAGCAGGGGGCTGGACTGAAGCTTTCTTT. Translating gives CASSTEAGGWTEAFF.

The chain uses TRBV11-2 and TRBJ1-1; D ambiguous. Deletions cut 3 bases from V and 1 base from J, with 9 bases between. Germline lookup yields CDR1 SGHAT and CDR2 FQNNGV. The CDR3 has 14 amino acids. The DNA of the CDR3 is TGTGCCAGCAGCTTGTCGACGGGGAACACTGAAGCTTTCTTT. It codes for CASSLSTGNTEAFF.

The genes are TRBV9 and TRBJ1-1; D remains ambiguous. The CDR3 loop spans 13 amino acids. V lost 0 bases, J lost 4 bases, and 7 bases lay in between. CDR1 and CDR2 from the germline V gene are SGDLS and YYNGEE. CDR3 region: CASSVDWSTEAFF. In DNA, the CDR3 is TGTGCCAGCAGCGTAGACTGGAGCACTGAAGCTTTCTTT.

This chain links TRBV4-3 with TRBJ1-6; no definite D call. Deletions cut 0 bases from V and 6 bases from J, with 3 bases between. The CDR3 sequence is 13 residues long. Germline CDR1 LGHNA, CDR2 YSLEER. CDR3 in amino acids: CASSQERNSPLHF. CDR3 nucleotides: TGCGCCAGCAGCCAAGAGCGTAATTCACCCCTCCACTTT.

V gene TRBV29-1 combines with J gene TRBJ2-3; maybe TRBD2 (6 bases). V dropped 6 bases and J dropped 6 bases, with 13 bases sitting between them. The CDR3 has 12 residues. CDR1 is SQVTM, CDR2 ANQGSEA, per germline. Written as DNA, the CDR3 is TGCAGCGTGGGGGGAGCCCGGGATACGCAGTATTTT. This codes for CSVGGARDTQYF.

The rearrangement uses TRBV7-9 and TRBJ2-3, with 13 bases aligning to TRBD2. Germline trimming cut 5 bases from V and 4 bases from J; bases unmatched to any gene: 6. The CDR3 is 16 residues long. Germline V gene lookup returns CDR1 SEHNR and CDR2 FQNEAQ (reference sequence). CDR3 sequence reads: CASSRGLAGISDTQYF. The CDR3 DNA is TGTGCCAGCAGCAGGGGACTAGCGGGAATATCAGATACGCAGTATTTT.

This chain connects TRBV18 to TRBJ1-1; D is unresolved. V lost 8 bases and J 2 bases, leaving 9 bases between the germline ends. In germline, CDR1 is KGHSH, CDR2 LQKENI. The CDR3 extends over 12 amino acids. The CDR3 DNA sequence: TGTGCCAGCGCGGGCTATAACACTGAAGCTTTCTTT. This encodes CASAGYNTEAFF. Using reference TRBV18 and TRBJ1-1 for the parts outside the CDR3, the full variable domain is NAGVMQNPRHLVRRRGQEARLRCSPMKGHSHVYWYRQLPEEGLKFMVYLQKENIIDESGMPKERFSAEFPKEGPSILRIQQVVRGDSAAYFCASAGYNTEAFFGQGTRLTVV.

The gene calls are TRBV5-1 and TRBJ1-1; D ambiguous. The CDR3 loop spans 13 amino acids. Germline assignment: CDR1 SGHRS and CDR2 YFSETQ. The V gene lost 1 base and the J gene lost 1 base, with 5 bases spanning the gap. The CDR3 protein is CASSLLANTEAFF. The CDR3 nucleotides are TGCGCCAGCAGCTTGTTGGCGAACACTGAAGCTTTCTTT.

The V call is TRBV29-1, the J call TRBJ2-3, with 11 bases that match TRBD2. After removal of 8 bases from V and 5 bases from J, the junction contained 6 bases not matched to a gene. The CDR3 consists of 13 residues. Germline V CDR1 and CDR2: SQVTM, ANQGSEA. The DNA of the CDR3 is TGCAGCCAATTTGGACTAGCGGGAGATACGCAGTATTTT. This sequence encodes CSQFGLAGDTQYF.

This chain connects TRBV6-1 to TRBJ2-1; 7 bases agree with TRBD1. Germline V gene data show CDR1 as MNHNS and CDR2 as SASEGT. The ends lost 2 bases at V and 1 base at J; junction bases unmatched: 8. The CDR3 covers 17 residues. Here the CDR3 reads CASSENRQGRSYNEQFF. CDR3 nucleotides: TGTGCCAGCAGTGAAAACAGACAGGGCCGTTCCTACAATGAGCAGTTCTTC.

The chain carries TRBV19 and TRBJ1-1, with TRBD1 matching over 7 bases. The germline V gene encodes CDR1 LNHDA and CDR2 SQIVND (reference sequence). There are 13 residues in the CDR3. The V segment lost 7 bases and the J segment 3 bases; nucleotides outside the gene matches: 5. The CDR3 is CASTGGLDTEAFF. CDR3 DNA sequence: TGTGCCAGTACAGGGGGGCTGGACACTGAAGCTTTCTTT.

The chain links TRBV11-2 to TRBJ2-7; D is unresolved. Per germline, CDR1 SGHAT and CDR2 FQNNGV. V lost 1 base, J lost 2 bases, and 12 bases lay in between. The CDR3 is made up of 15 amino acids. The chain's CDR3 is CASSLGWRGTYEQYF. In DNA, the CDR3 is TGTGCCAGCAGCTTAGGCTGGCGCGGAACCTACGAGCAGTACTTC.

This rearrangement joins TRBV10-3 to TRBJ2-3, with 9 bases matching TRBD2. Germline CDR1 reads ENHRY; CDR2 reads SYGVKD. The length of the CDR3 is 15 residues. V was pared by 8 bases and J by 0 bases, with 6 bases of the junction left unmatched. For the CDR3, the DNA is TGTGCCATCGCCGCGGGGGGGACTAGCACAGATACGCAGTATTTT. This sequence encodes CAIAAGGTSTDTQYF.

The chain employs TRBV7-9 and TRBJ1-2; D is unresolved. The V end was cut by 3 bases, the J end by 4 bases, with 9 bases between. The CDR3 length is 13 residues. Germline CDR1 reads SEHNR; CDR2 reads FQNEAQ (reference sequence). CDR3 coding DNA: TGTGCCAGCAGCTTGGTTCCGGGCTATGGCTACACCTTC. Its translation is CASSLVPGYGYTF. The full variable domain, rest sourced from reference TRBV7-9 and TRBJ1-2, is DTGVSQNPRHKITKRGQNVTFRCDPISEHNRLYWYRQTLGQGPEFLTYFQNEAQLEKSRLLSDRFSAERPKGSFSTLEIQRTEQGDSAMYLCASSLVPGYGYTFGSGTRLTVV.

The CDR3 region is CASGQGEFGYTF. The CDR3 region has the DNA TGTGCCAGTGGACAGGGGGAATTTGGCTACACCTTC. The J gene is TRBJ1-2, the V gene TRBV9; TRBD1 matches 10 bases. This CDR3 region has 12 residues. Germline trimming cut 8 bases from V and 7 bases from J; bases unmatched to any gene: 5. From germline, CDR1 is SGDLS and CDR2 YYNGEE.

The chain is built from TRBV27 and TRBJ2-7, with TRBD2 matching 11 bases. This CDR3 is built from 16 residues. Germline loops: CDR1 MNHEY, CDR2 SMNVEV (reference sequence). V was clipped by 1 base and J by 5 bases; unmatched bases: 7. The CDR3 loop is CASSLYLAGGVDEQYF. The DNA of the CDR3 is TGTGCCAGCAGTTTATATCTAGCGGGAGGCGTCGACGAGCAGTACTTC.

CDR3 in DNA: TGTGCCAGCAGGACTGACGGGGTCGACACTGAAGCTTTCTTT. This gives the protein CASRTDGVDTEAFF. V is TRBV6-5 and J is TRBJ1-1, with no clear D. V lost 6 bases, J lost 3 bases, and 14 bases lay in between. Germline assignment: CDR1 MNHEY and CDR2 SVGAGI. The CDR3 totals 14 residues.

The chain combines TRBV6-5 with TRBJ1-5, with 8 bases aligning to TRBD1. Germline CDR1 reads MNHEY; CDR2 reads SVGAGI. The length of the CDR3 is 15 residues. With 6 bases clipped from V and 2 bases from J, the junction kept 6 bases outside the gene matches. The CDR3 sequence: CASSQNRGGNQPQHF. The CDR3 DNA reads TGTGCCAGCAGCCAGAACAGGGGGGGCAATCAGCCCCAGCATTTT.

The chain recombines TRBV7-2 with TRBJ1-2, with TRBD1 identical over 7 bases. The CDR3 contains 14 residues. The germline gives CDR1 SGHTA, CDR2 FQGNSA. V lost 3 bases and J lost 5; bases outside the gene matches: 6. The CDR3 spells CASSFGGTAYGYTF. The CDR3 DNA is TGTGCCAGCAGCTTCGGCGGGACAGCTTATGGCTACACCTTC. The variable domain in full, completed from reference TRBV7-2 and TRBJ1-2, reads GAGVSQSPSNKVTEKGKDVELRCDPISGHTALYWYRQSLGQGLEFLIYFQGNSAPDKSGLPSDRFSAERTGGSVSTLTIQRTQQEDSAVYLCASSFGGTAYGYTFGSGTRLTVV.

The chain is built from TRBV7-9 and TRBJ2-3, with 7 positions matching TRBD2. V gave up 8 bases and J gave up 6 bases; unmatched junction bases: 14. The germline gives CDR1 SEHNR, CDR2 FQNEAQ (reference sequence). The CDR3 loop spans 15 amino acids. CDR3 protein: CASSPPAGALDTQYF. The CDR3 nucleotides read TGTGCCAGCTCCCCCCCGGCGGGAGCTCTTGATACGCAGTATTTT.

The J gene is TRBJ1-2, the V gene TRBV28; D is unresolved. The germline V gene encodes CDR1 MDHEN and CDR2 SYDVKM. The CDR3 covers 11 residues. V shed 8 bases and J shed 3 bases, with 7 bases lying between them. DNA of the CDR3: TGTGCCAGCGGTTCTCACTATGGCTACACCTTC. It specifies CASGSHYGYTF.

The chain carries TRBV28 and TRBJ1-6; 7 bases are a match to TRBD1. J was trimmed by 13 bases and V by 7 bases; bases with no gene match: 10. Germline loops: CDR1 MDHEN, CDR2 SYDVKM. This CDR3 has 13 residues. Here the CDR3 DNA reads TGTGCCAGCACCGAGACAGGGACGGAGCCCCTCCACTTT. Its protein product is CASTETGTEPLHF.

The chain employs TRBV20-1 and TRBJ1-1, with 7 bases lining up with TRBD1. J was trimmed by 9 bases and V by 6 bases; bases with no gene match: 4. CDR1 and CDR2 from the germline V gene are DFQATT and SNEGSKA (reference sequence). The CDR3 runs to 10 residues. DNA of the CDR3: TGCAGTGCCGGGACAGATAAAGCTTTCTTT. It specifies CSAGTDKAFF.

The gene calls are TRBV19 and TRBJ2-7, with TRBD2 matching 7 bases. Germline V CDR1 and CDR2: LNHDA, SQIVND (reference sequence). This CDR3 has 14 amino acids. V gave up 3 bases and J gave up 4 bases; unmatched junction bases: 6. The CDR3 protein is CASSMRGGRYEQYF. In nucleotides, the CDR3 is TGTGCCAGTAGTATGCGCGGGGGACGGTACGAGCAGTACTTC. Full variable domain (remainder filled in from reference TRBV19 and TRBJ2-7): DGGITQSPKYLFRKEGQNVTLSCEQNLNHDAMYWYRQDPGQGLRLIYYSQIVNDFQKGDIAEGYSVSREKKESFPLTVTSAQKNPTAFYLCASSMRGGRYEQYFGPGTRLTVT.

CDR3 protein: CASRLGINEQFF. The CDR3 DNA sequence: TGTGCCAGCAGACTAGGAATCAATGAGCAGTTCTTC. The V gene is TRBV25-1, the J gene TRBJ2-1, with D maybe TRBD2 (5 bases). The germline gives CDR1 MGHDK, CDR2 SYGVNS. The CDR3 consists of 12 residues. The V gene lost 6 bases and the J gene lost 6 bases, with 9 bases spanning the gap.

With regard to this clone: Possible read error: a much larger clone is one base away. This chain joins TRBV11-2 and TRBJ2-7; tentatively, D is TRBD1 (5 bases). The CDR3 is made up of 12 amino acids. Trimming took off 5 bases at V and 4 bases at J, with 9 bases between the two ends. Germline assignment: CDR1 SGHAT and CDR2 FQNNGV. The CDR3 is CASSQQGYEQYF. The CDR3, as DNA: TGTGCCAGCAGCCAGCAGGGTTACGAGCAGTACTTC.